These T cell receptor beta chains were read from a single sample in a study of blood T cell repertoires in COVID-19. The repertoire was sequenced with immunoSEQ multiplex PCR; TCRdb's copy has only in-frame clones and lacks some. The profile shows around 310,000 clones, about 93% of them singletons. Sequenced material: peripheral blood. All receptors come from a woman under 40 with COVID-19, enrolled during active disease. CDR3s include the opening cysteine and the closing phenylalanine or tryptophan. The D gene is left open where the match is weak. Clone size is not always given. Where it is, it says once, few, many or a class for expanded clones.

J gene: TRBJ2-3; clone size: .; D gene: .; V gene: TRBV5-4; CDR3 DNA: TGTGCCAGCAGCTCCCCCCTTGAGGGAGATACGCAGTATTTT; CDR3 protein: CASSSPLEGDTQYF
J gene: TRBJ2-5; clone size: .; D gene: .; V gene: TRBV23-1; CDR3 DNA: TGCGCCAGCAGTCAATCGGTCATGGCGAGGGTCCGCGGGGAGACCCAGTACTTC; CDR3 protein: CASSQSVMARVRGETQYF
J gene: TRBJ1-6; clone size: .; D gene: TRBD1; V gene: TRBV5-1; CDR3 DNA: TGCGCCAGCAGCTTGGAGCCAGGGGGTAAGAATTCACCCCTCCACTTT; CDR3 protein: CASSLEPGGKNSPLHF
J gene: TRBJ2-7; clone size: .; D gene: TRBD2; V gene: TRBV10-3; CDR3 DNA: TGTGCCACCAACGGGGGACTAGGGACCTACGAGCAGTACTTC; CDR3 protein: CATNGGLGTYEQYF
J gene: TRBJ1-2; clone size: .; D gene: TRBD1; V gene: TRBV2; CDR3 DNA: TGTGCCAGCAGTACCTTTCAACAGGGGGCTGCGGGCTACACCTTC; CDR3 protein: CASSTFQQGAAGYTF
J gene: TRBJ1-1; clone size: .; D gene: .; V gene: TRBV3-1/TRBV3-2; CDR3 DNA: TGTGCCAGCAGCCAAGAGCCCACTGTGAACACTGAAGCTTTCTTT; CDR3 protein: CASSQEPTVNTEAFF
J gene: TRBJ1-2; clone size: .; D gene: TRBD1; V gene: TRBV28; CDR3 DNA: TGTGCCAGCAGTTCCGGGACAGGGTCTTATGGCTACACCTTC; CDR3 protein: CASSSGTGSYGYTF
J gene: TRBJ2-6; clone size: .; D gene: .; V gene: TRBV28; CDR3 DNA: TGTGCCAGCAGTCCCCCCGGTCTTCGTCGGTCTGGGGCCAACGTCCTGACTTTC; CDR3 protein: CASSPPGLRRSGANVLTF
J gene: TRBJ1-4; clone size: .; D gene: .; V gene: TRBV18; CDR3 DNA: TGTGCCAGCTCACAGGCAGGGATTGATGAAAAACTGTTTTTT; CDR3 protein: CASSQAGIDEKLFF
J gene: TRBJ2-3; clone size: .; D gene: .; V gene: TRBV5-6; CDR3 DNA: TGTGCCAGCAGCTTGGCGAGCACAGATACGCAGTATTTT; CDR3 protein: CASSLASTDTQYF
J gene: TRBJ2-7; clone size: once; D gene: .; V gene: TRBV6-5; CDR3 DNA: TGTGCCAGCGGGAGGACCTACTACGAGCAGTACTTC; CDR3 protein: CASGRTYYEQYF
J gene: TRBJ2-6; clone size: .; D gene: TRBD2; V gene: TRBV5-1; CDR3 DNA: TGCGCCAGCAGCTTGGGGGGTAGCGGGTCTGGGGCCAACGTCCTGACTTTC; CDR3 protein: CASSLGGSGSGANVLTF
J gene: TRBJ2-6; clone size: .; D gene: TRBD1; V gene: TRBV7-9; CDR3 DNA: TGTGCCAGCAGCCCAGGGGGAGCGCCTGGGGCCAACGTCCTGACTTTC; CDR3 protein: CASSPGGAPGANVLTF
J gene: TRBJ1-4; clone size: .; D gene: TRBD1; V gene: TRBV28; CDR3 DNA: TGTGCCAGCAGTATAAGACAGGGGAATTATGAAAAACTGTTTTTT; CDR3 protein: CASSIRQGNYEKLFF
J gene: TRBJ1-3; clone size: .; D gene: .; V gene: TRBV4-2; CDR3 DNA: TGTGCCAGCAGCCAAGAGGGGCGGAGCTCTGGAAACACCATATATTTT; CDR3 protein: CASSQEGRSSGNTIYF
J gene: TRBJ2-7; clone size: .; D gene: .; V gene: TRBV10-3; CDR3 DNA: TGTGCCATCAGTGAACGCGGGGACGAGCAGTACTTC; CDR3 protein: CAISERGDEQYF
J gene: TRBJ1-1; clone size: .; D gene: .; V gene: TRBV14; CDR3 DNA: TGTGCCAGCAGCCAAGCCCTGGGGGCCGGGAACACTGAAGCTTTCTTT; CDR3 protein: CASSQALGAGNTEAFF
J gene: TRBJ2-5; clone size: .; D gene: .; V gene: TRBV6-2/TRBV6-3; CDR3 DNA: TGTGCCAGCAGTTACTTAGCGATGTGGACCCAGTACTTC; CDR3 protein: CASSYLAMWTQYF
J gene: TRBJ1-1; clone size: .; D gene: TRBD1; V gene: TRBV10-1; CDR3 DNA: TGCGCCAGCAGTGAGGGAGACAGGGGAGGAACTGAAGCTTTCTTT; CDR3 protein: CASSEGDRGGTEAFF
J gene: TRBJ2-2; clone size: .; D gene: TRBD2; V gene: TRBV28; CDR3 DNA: TGTGCCAGCAGTCCCCTCGGGGGGACCAACACCGGGGAGCTGTTTTTT; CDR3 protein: CASSPLGGTNTGELFF
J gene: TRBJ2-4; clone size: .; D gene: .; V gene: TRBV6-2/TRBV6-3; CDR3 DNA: TGTGCCAGCAGTTCGCTGACAGCAGCCAAAAACATTCAGTACTTC; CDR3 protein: CASSSLTAAKNIQYF
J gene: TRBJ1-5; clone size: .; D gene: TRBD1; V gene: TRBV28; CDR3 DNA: TGTGCCAGCAGTCCGCCTGACAGGGGGCGCTTCCAGCCCCAGCATTTT; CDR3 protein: CASSPPDRGRFQPQHF
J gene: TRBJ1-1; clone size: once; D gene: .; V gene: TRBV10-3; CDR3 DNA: TGTGCCGTCGGACAGCAGAACACTGAAGCTTTCTTT; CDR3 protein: CAVGQQNTEAFF
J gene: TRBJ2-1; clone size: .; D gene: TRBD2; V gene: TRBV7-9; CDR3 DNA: TGTGCCAGCAGCTTAGAGGAAGCGGGACTAGCGGGTTCCAATGAGCAGTTCTTC; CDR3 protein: CASSLEEAGLAGSNEQFF
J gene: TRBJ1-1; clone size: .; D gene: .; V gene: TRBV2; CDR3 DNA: TGTGCCAGCACGAGTGAGTTGAACACTGAAGCTTTCTTT; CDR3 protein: CASTSELNTEAFF
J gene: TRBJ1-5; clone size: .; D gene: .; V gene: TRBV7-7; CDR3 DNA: TGTGCTAGCAGCTTAATCCCTCGGCCGCAGGGGCCACAGCCCCAGCATTTT; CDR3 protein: CASSLIPRPQGPQPQHF
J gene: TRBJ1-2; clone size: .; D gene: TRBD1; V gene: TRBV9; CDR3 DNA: TGTGCCAGCAGCGAGTGGGGACAGACCTATGGCTACACCTTC; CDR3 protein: CASSEWGQTYGYTF
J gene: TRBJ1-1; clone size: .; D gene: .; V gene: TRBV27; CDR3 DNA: TGTGCCAGCAGTTACGGGGTGGATGAAGCTTTCTTT; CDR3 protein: CASSYGVDEAFF
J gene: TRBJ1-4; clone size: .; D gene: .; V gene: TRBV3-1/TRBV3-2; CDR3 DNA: TGTGCCAGCAGCCAAGAGATAGCTGAAAAACTGTTTTTT; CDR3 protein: CASSQEIAEKLFF
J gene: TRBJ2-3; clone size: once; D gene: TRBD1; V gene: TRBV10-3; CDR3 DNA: TGTGCCATCAGTGAGAGACGGACAGGGGAGCACACAGATACGCAGTATTTT; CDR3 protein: CAISERRTGEHTDTQYF
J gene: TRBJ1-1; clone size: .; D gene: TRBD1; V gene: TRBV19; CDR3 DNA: TGTGCCAGTAGGAGACAGGGGGGGAACACTGAAGCTTTCTTT; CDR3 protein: CASRRQGGNTEAFF
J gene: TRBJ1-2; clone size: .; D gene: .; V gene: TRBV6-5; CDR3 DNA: TGTGCCAGCAGGCTGGACAGTCTCTATGGCTACACCTTC; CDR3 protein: CASRLDSLYGYTF
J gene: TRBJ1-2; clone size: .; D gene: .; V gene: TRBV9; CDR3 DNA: TGTGCCAGCAGCCCCCGGGGGGGGCCAAGGTATGGCTACACCTTC; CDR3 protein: CASSPRGGPRYGYTF
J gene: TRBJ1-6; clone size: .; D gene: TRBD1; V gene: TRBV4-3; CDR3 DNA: TGCGCCAGCAGCCCGGACAGGAATTCACCCCTCCACTTT; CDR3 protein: CASSPDRNSPLHF
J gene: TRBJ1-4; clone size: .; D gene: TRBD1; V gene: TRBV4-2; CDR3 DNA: TGTGCCAGCAGCCAGACCGGGACAGGGTTAAATGAAAAACTGTTTTTT; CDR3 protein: CASSQTGTGLNEKLFF
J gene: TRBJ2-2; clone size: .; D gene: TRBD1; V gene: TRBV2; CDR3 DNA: TGTGCCAGCAGTTTCCGACAGGGGGCGAACGGGGAGCTGTTTTTT; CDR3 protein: CASSFRQGANGELFF
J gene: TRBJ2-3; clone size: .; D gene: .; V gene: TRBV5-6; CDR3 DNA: TGTGCCAGCAGCTTGCTCGGGGTCGGCACAGATACGCAGTATTTT; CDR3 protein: CASSLLGVGTDTQYF
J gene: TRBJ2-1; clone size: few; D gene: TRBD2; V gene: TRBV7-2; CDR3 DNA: TGTGCCAGCAGCTTAGTGGCGGGAGGGTCCTACAATGAGCAGTTCTTC; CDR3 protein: CASSLVAGGSYNEQFF
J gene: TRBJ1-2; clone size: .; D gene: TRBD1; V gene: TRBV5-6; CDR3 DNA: TGTGCCAGCAGCTTGGAGACAGGGACCTTGAGCTATGGCTACACCTTC; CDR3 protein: CASSLETGTLSYGYTF
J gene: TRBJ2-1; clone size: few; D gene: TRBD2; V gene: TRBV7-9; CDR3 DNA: TGTGCCAGCATGCAGCGGGACTCCTACAATGAGCAGTTCTTC; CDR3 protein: CASMQRDSYNEQFF
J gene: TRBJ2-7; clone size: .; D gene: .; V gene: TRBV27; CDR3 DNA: TGTGCCAGCAGCCCATGGGGGCTTCTCCCCTACTCCTACGAGCAGTACTTC; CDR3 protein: CASSPWGLLPYSYEQYF
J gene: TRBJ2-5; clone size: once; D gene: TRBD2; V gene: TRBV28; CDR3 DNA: TGTGCCAGCAGTCAGGGACTAGCGGGAGGTTTGATGGTTTTTGAGACCCAGTACTTC; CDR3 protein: CASSQGLAGGLMVFETQYF
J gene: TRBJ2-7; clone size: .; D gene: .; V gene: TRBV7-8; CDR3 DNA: TGTGCCAGCAGCTTAGGAGGGGGCTACGAGCAGTACTTC; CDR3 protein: CASSLGGGYEQYF
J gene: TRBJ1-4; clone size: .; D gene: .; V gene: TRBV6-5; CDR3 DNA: TGTGCCAGCAGTCGGGGGGGTGAAAAACTGTTTTTT; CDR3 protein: CASSRGGEKLFF
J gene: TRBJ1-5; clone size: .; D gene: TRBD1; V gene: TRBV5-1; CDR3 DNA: TGCGCCAGCAGACCCGGACAGGGGCAGCCCCAGCATTTT; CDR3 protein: CASRPGQGQPQHF
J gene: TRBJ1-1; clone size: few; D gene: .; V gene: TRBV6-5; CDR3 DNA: TGTGCCAGCAGTTACCGTAGTACCCCGAACACTGAAGCTTTCTTT; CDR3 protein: CASSYRSTPNTEAFF
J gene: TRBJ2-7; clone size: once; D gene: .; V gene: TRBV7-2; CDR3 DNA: TGTGCCAGCAGTAACAGGATCCCCTACGAGCAGTACTTC; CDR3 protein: CASSNRIPYEQYF
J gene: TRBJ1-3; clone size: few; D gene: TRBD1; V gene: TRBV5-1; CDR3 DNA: TGCGCCAGCAGCCTTGGACAGGCCGGAGGAAACACCATATATTTT; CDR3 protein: CASSLGQAGGNTIYF
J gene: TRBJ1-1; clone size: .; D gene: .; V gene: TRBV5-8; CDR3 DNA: TGTGCCAGCAGCCTAACCGACTGGAACGGAGCTTTCTTT; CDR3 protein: CASSLTDWNGAFF
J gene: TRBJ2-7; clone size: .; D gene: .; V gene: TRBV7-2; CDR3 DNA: TGTGCCAGCAGCTTAGCGGCGGGCCCGGACGGAGAGCAGTACTTC; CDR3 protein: CASSLAAGPDGEQYF
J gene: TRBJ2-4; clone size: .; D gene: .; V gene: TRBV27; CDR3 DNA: TGTGCCAGCAGTTTGCAGGGGAGCAACATTCAGTACTTC; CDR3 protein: CASSLQGSNIQYF
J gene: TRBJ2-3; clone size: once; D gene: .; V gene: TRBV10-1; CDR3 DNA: TGCGCCAGCAGTGAGATCCGGGATACGCAGTATTTT; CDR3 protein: CASSEIRDTQYF
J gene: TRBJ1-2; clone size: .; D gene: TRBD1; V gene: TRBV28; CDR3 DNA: TGTGCCAGCAGAGGAGACAGGGATGGCTACACCTTC; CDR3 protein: CASRGDRDGYTF
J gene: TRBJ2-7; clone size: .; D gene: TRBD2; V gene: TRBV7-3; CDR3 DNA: TGTGCCAGCAGCTTCGGCGGGAGTTACGAGCAGTACTTC; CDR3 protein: CASSFGGSYEQYF
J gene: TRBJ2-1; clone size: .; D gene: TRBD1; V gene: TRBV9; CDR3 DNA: TGTGCCAGCAGCCCAGGGGGAGCCCTGGCCAATGAGCAGTTCTTC; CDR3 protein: CASSPGGALANEQFF